A few counts support the clone carrying this TCR beta chain. Its target is unknown. This sample was taken from a study of T-cell memory formation after mild COVID-19. Overall study context: TCR clustering was largely donor specific.

Study-level results: The authors did not confirm SARS-CoV-2 specificity of second-wave clones peaking day 37.

TCRdb fed the 5' RACE reads into MiXCR, producing one record per CDR3 protein. The sample consists of under 300,000 distinct CDR3 sequences, approximately 16% of them appearing once. This receptor was taken from a man aged 18 to 30 who had mild COVID-19 (a few samples of this study predate the infection). Cell type and time point are not known. The sample comprised PBMCs or a T cell subset sorted from them (not recorded which).

The DNA of the CDR3 is TGTGCCACCAGCAGAGATACAGGGGGCTACACAGATACGCAGTATTTT. It specifies CATSRDTGGYTDTQYF. The chain has TRBV15 and TRBJ2-3; 9 bases fit TRBD1. Germline V gene sequence: CDR1 LNHNV, CDR2 YYDKDF (reference sequence). The CDR3 is 16 amino acids. V gave up 0 bases and J gave up 2 bases; unmatched junction bases: 3.